These T cell receptor beta chains were read from a single sample in a study of T cell repertoires in cytomegalovirus infection. Their specific antigens are unknown. TCRdb reprocessed the reads with MiXCR, giving one entry per CDR3 protein. The profile covers 550,000 to 700,000 distinct CDR3 sequences, with 40% appearing a single time and about 46% taken by the ten largest. The material sequenced was cultured PBMCs, taken from culture after CMV antigen stimulation. Every receptor here comes from a human donor in good health (CMV status not recorded). Some clones in this sample may be carry-over from other donors' samples. CDR3s include the opening cysteine and the closing phenylalanine or tryptophan. D genes are given only for firm matches. Clone size appears in some rows only: once, few, many, or a class for an expanded clone.

TGCGCCAGCAGCCAAGAACGGTTCAGCCATGAAGCTTTCTTT,CASSQERFSHEAFF,TRBV4-1,.,TRBJ1-1,.
TGTGCCAGCAGCCCAAGGACAGTTAGTGGCACTGAAGCTTTCTTT,CASSPRTVSGTEAFF,TRBV7-8,few,TRBJ1-1,.
TGTGCCAGCAGCTTGGGTGTGCGCTCTGAAAAACTGTTTTTT,CASSLGVRSEKLFF,TRBV7-9,few,TRBJ1-4,.
TGTGCCAGCAGCTTAAGGGACAGGGGAGATACGCAGTATTTT,CASSLRDRGDTQYF,TRBV7-6,once,TRBJ2-3,TRBD1
TGTGCCAGCAGCTTAGCGCCAGCAGGGTGGGACCAAGAGACCCAGTACTTC,CASSLAPAGWDQETQYF,TRBV7-2,many,TRBJ2-5,.
TGTGCCAGCAGTCAAACTTTCTCAGGGTGGGGTGAGCAGTTCTTC,CASSQTFSGWGEQFF,TRBV6-6,few,TRBJ2-1,.
TGTGCCAGCGGATTGTCGGACAGAGACAATCAGCCCCAGCATTTT,CASGLSDRDNQPQHF,TRBV28,few,TRBJ1-5,.
TGTGCCAGCATTAGGGTAGGCGGTTCTGAAGCTTTCTTT,CASIRVGGSEAFF,TRBV12-3/TRBV12-4,many,TRBJ1-1,.
TGTGCCACCGGGCGCGGGGGGAGTGACATTCAGTGCTTC,CATGRGGSDIQCF,TRBV19,.,TRBJ2-4,TRBD2
TGTGCCAGCAGCTTGAGAGGGGGGGACGAGACCCAGTACTTC,CASSLRGGDETQYF,TRBV7-9,.,TRBJ2-5,.
TGTGCCAGCAGCCAAATTAGCTCTGGAAACACCATATATTTT,CASSQISSGNTIYF,TRBV11-2,.,TRBJ1-3,.
TGTGCCAGCAGCTTTGGGCCGCTTGGTGAGCAGTTCTTC,CASSFGPLGEQFF,TRBV7-2,few,TRBJ2-1,.
TGTGCCACCAGCAGAGACCTGAGACAGGGTGGGCGTATTGCCAAAAACATTCAGTACTTC,CATSRDLRQGGRIAKNIQYF,TRBV15,.,TRBJ2-4,TRBD1
TGTGCCAGCAGCTTAGATCCGGGGGCCAACGTCCTGACTTTC,CASSLDPGANVLTF,TRBV11-2,few,TRBJ2-6,.
TGTGCCAGCAGCTTGGTGCTGCTCACCGGGGAGCTGTTTTTT,CASSLVLLTGELFF,TRBV5-6,once,TRBJ2-2,.
TGTGCCAGTAGCACCTACGACAGGGGGCGGATATATAGCAATCAGCCCCAGCATTTT,CASSTYDRGRIYSNQPQHF,TRBV19,.,TRBJ1-5,TRBD1
TGTGCCAGCAGCCTATGGGCTGTTGAGCAGTTCTTC,CASSLWAVEQFF,TRBV7-9,.,TRBJ2-1,.
TGTGCCAGCAGCACCAACGGCCTTACGCAGTATTTT,CASSTNGLTQYF,TRBV11-3,.,TRBJ2-3,.
TGTGCCAGCAGTGAAAGGGGGACAGGGGTGAACACTGAAGCTTTCTTT,CASSERGTGVNTEAFF,TRBV6-1,few,TRBJ1-1,TRBD1
TGTGCCAGCAGCCTCCACGGTGAAAAACTGTTTTTT,CASSLHGEKLFF,TRBV7-9,few,TRBJ1-4,.
TGTGCCAGCAGTTCCCCAACGTATAGCGGGAGTGAGCAGTTCTTC,CASSSPTYSGSEQFF,TRBV12-3/TRBV12-4,.,TRBJ2-1,TRBD2
TGCAGTGCTAGAGGACCTATGAACACTGAAGCTTTCTTT,CSARGPMNTEAFF,TRBV20-1,.,TRBJ1-1,.
TGTGCCAGCAGCTTAGAGAGGGCGACTAGCGGGAGGACCAACACCGGGGAGCTGTTTTTT,CASSLERATSGRTNTGELFF,TRBV11-2,.,TRBJ2-2,TRBD2
TGTGCCAGCAGCGTATTAGCGGGGGGTCGGGACTACGAGCAGTACTTC,CASSVLAGGRDYEQYF,TRBV7-2,many,TRBJ2-7,TRBD2